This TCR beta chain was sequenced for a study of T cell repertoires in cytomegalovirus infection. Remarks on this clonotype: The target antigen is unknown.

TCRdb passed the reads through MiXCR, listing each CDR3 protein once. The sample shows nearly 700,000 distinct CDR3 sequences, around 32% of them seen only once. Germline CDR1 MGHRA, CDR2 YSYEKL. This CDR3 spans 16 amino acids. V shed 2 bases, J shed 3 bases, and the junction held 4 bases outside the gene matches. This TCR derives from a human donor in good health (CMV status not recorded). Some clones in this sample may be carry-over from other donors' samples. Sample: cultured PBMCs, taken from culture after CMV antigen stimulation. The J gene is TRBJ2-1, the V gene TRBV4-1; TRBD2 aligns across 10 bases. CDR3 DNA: TGCGCCAGCAGCCAACCGGGACTAGCGCGCTACAATGAGCAGTTCTTC. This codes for CASSQPGLARYNEQFF.